The following is a TCR beta chain sequence with its context. The sample comes from a study of blood T cell repertoires in COVID-19. Study information: The cDNA or gDNA used as material had been derived from T cells, B-cell-depleted T cells, or PBMCs.

The repertoire was sequenced with immunoSEQ multiplex PCR; TCRdb's copy has only in-frame clones and lacks some. Among around 110,000 clones listed, over 80% were seen once. The germline CDR1 and CDR2 sequences are MNHEY and SVGAGI. The CDR3 sequence is 13 residues long. V trimming: 6 bases; J trimming: 4 bases; junction bases outside the gene matches: 4. Input material: peripheral blood. This rearrangement joins TRBV6-5 to TRBJ1-2; 8 bases are a match to TRBD1. This clonotype was obtained from a young man with acute or convalescent COVID-19. CDR3 nucleotide sequence: TGTGCCAGCAGACCAGGGGGCACCTATGGCTACACCTTC. This translates into CASRPGGTYGYTF.